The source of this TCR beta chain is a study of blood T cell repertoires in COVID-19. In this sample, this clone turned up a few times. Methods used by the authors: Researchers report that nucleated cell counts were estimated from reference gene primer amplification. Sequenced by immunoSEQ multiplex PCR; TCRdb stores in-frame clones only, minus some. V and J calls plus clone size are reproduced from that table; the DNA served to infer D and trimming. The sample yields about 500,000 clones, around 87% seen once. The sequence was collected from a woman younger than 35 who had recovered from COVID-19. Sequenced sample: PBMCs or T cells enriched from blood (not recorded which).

CDR3 sequence: CASSLITPGGPQHF. The CDR3, as DNA: TGTGCCAGCAGCTTAATTACTCCCGGGGGGCCCCAGCATTTT. V and J are TRBV7-2 and TRBJ1-5; the D gene is possibly TRBD1 (5 bases). Germline CDR1 reads SGHTA; CDR2 reads FQGNSA. The CDR3 is 14 amino acids. The germline V and J ends were trimmed by 2 bases and 9 bases, with 14 bases remaining between them.